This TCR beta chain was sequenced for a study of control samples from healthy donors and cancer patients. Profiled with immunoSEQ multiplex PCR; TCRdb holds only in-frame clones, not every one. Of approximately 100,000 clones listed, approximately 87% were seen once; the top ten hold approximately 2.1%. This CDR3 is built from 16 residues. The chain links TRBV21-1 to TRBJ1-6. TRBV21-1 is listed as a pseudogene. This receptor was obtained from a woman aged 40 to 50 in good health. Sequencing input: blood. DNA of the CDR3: TGTGCCAGCAGCAAAGCGTCAAGCTCCTATAATTCACCCCTCCACTTT. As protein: CASSKASSSYNSPLHF.